Listed below are T cell receptor beta chains from one sample, sequenced in a study of cytomegalovirus exposure and HLA in healthy donors. Data came from immunoSEQ multiplex PCR; TCRdb stores just in-frame clones and leaves some out. Counted here are fewer than 250,000 clones, about nine tenths occurring once; the ten biggest clones make up 1.3%. The sequencing input was PBMCs. These receptors were obtained from a man between 25 and 39 years old in good health and CMV-seronegative. Both conserved end residues are part of each CDR3. D genes are given only for firm matches. Rows may omit the clone size; those that give it use once, few, many or a size class.

J: TRBJ2-1; D: TRBD2; V: TRBV5-1; size: .; DNA: TGCGCCAGCAGCTTTGGAGGGACTATGGGGGAGCAGTTCTTC; CDR3: CASSFGGTMGEQFF
J: TRBJ1-4; D: TRBD1; V: TRBV19; size: .; DNA: TGTGCCAGTATGAACAGGGGTAATGAAAAACTGTTTTTT; CDR3: CASMNRGNEKLFF
J: TRBJ2-3; D: TRBD2; V: TRBV29-1; size: .; DNA: TGCAGCGTTGAAGAAGGTAGCGGGGGCGCAGATACGCAGTATTTT; CDR3: CSVEEGSGGADTQYF
J: TRBJ2-5; D: TRBD1; V: TRBV4-3; size: .; DNA: TGCGCCAGCAGCCCTACCGGGACAGGGGGGGGAGAGACCCAGTACTTC; CDR3: CASSPTGTGGGETQYF
J: TRBJ2-7; D: .; V: TRBV5-3; size: .; DNA: TGTGCCAGGCCGGAGATCGGGACTGACGTTGAGGTATCGGACTTC; CDR3: CARPEIGTDVEVSDF
J: TRBJ2-3; D: .; V: TRBV18; size: .; DNA: TGTGCCAGCTCACCACCAACTAGCACAGATACGCAGTATTTT; CDR3: CASSPPTSTDTQYF
J: TRBJ1-1; D: TRBD1; V: TRBV11-2; size: .; DNA: TGTGCCAGCAGCTTAGGGGGACAGGGGTACACTGAAGCTTTCTTT; CDR3: CASSLGGQGYTEAFF
J: TRBJ1-5; D: .; V: TRBV7-2; size: .; DNA: TGTGCCAGCAGCTTAGAACAGGGAGACAATCAGCCCCAGCATTTT; CDR3: CASSLEQGDNQPQHF
J: TRBJ1-4; D: .; V: TRBV30; size: .; DNA: TGTGCCTGGAGCAGCGGACAGAATAATGAAAAACTGTTTTTT; CDR3: CAWSSGQNNEKLFF
J: TRBJ2-1; D: TRBD2; V: TRBV9; size: .; DNA: TGTGCCAGCAGCGTAGCTACGGGGGGGCTCAATGAGCAGTTCTTC; CDR3: CASSVATGGLNEQFF
J: TRBJ2-7; D: TRBD1; V: TRBV7-7; size: .; DNA: TGTGCTAGCCTCCGCGGGCAGGGGGCGCATGAGCAGTACTTC; CDR3: CASLRGQGAHEQYF
J: TRBJ2-7; D: .; V: TRBV4-2; size: .; DNA: TGTGCCAGCAGCCAATCTACCCCCCCAGGGTACGAGCAGTACTTC; CDR3: CASSQSTPPGYEQYF
J: TRBJ1-4; D: .; V: TRBV5-1; size: .; DNA: TGCGCCAGCAGCCGGGGGGCAACTAATGAAAAACTGTTTTTT; CDR3: CASSRGATNEKLFF
J: TRBJ2-3; D: .; V: TRBV11-2; size: .; DNA: TGTGCCAGCAGCTTAGTGATAGGGGGGGGCACAGATACGCAGTATTTT; CDR3: CASSLVIGGGTDTQYF
J: TRBJ1-1; D: .; V: TRBV29-1; size: .; DNA: TGCAGCGGGGGGGGGCGGAACACTGAAGCTTTCTTT; CDR3: CSGGGRNTEAFF
J: TRBJ1-1; D: .; V: TRBV28; size: .; DNA: TGTGCCAGCAGTTCGTACAGGGTGAACACTGAAGCTTTCTTT; CDR3: CASSSYRVNTEAFF
J: TRBJ1-3; D: .; V: TRBV2; size: .; DNA: TGTGCCAGCAGTGATCTGCAGGGGTTGGGGCCTGGAAACACCATATATTTT; CDR3: CASSDLQGLGPGNTIYF
J: TRBJ2-1; D: TRBD1; V: TRBV4-2; size: .; DNA: TGTGCCAGCGGCCGGGACAGGGGCCACAATGAGCAGTTCTTC; CDR3: CASGRDRGHNEQFF
J: TRBJ2-5; D: .; V: TRBV28; size: .; DNA: TGTGCCAGCAGTTCCCACTCAACCCTTGCTGAGCAGTACTTC; CDR3: CASSSHSTLAEQYF
J: TRBJ1-5; D: TRBD1; V: TRBV7-8; size: once; DNA: TGTGCCAGCAGCTTCCGGACAGGGGATCAGCCCCAGCATTTT; CDR3: CASSFRTGDQPQHF
J: TRBJ2-3; D: TRBD1; V: TRBV5-5; size: .; DNA: TGTGCCAGCAGCTTGGGGTTGACAGGGGGCATGGATACGCAGTATTTT; CDR3: CASSLGLTGGMDTQYF
J: TRBJ1-4; D: TRBD1; V: TRBV5-6; size: .; DNA: TGTGCCAGCAGCTTGGGGGCGACAGGGGAGGATGAAAAACTGTTTTTT; CDR3: CASSLGATGEDEKLFF
J: TRBJ2-1; D: .; V: TRBV15; size: .; DNA: TGTGCCACCAGCAGAGATCTAGATGAGCAGTTCTTC; CDR3: CATSRDLDEQFF
J: TRBJ2-6; D: .; V: TRBV7-2; size: once; DNA: TGTGCCAGCTCAGGCCTCAACGGGGCCAACGTCCTGACTTTC; CDR3: CASSGLNGANVLTF
J: TRBJ1-1; D: .; V: TRBV28; size: few; DNA: TGTGCCAGCAGTTTTAGGGAGCCAGCCCAAGCTTTCTTT; CDR3: CASSFREPAQAFF
J: TRBJ1-1; D: .; V: TRBV15; size: .; DNA: TGTGCCACCAGCAGAGACAGAGGGCACACTGAAGCTTTCTTT; CDR3: CATSRDRGHTEAFF
J: TRBJ2-1; D: TRBD2; V: TRBV11-2; size: .; DNA: TGTGCCAGCAGCTCGAGGACTAGGTACAATGAGCAGTTCTTC; CDR3: CASSSRTRYNEQFF
J: TRBJ2-3; D: TRBD2; V: TRBV13; size: once; DNA: TGTGCCAGCAGCCTCCAAGTAGCGGGGGGCACAGATACGCAGTATTTT; CDR3: CASSLQVAGGTDTQYF
J: TRBJ2-6; D: .; V: TRBV30; size: .; DNA: TGTGCCTGGAGTTATGGGGCCAACGTCCTGACTTTC; CDR3: CAWSYGANVLTF
J: TRBJ2-1; D: TRBD2; V: TRBV7-9; size: .; DNA: TGTGCCAGCAGCCTACGACTAGCGGGGGGCAGGGATGAGCAGTTCTTC; CDR3: CASSLRLAGGRDEQFF
J: TRBJ2-1; D: .; V: TRBV27; size: .; DNA: TGTGCCAGCGGCCGCAGAAAGCGTATGGGACTCAATGAGCAGTTCTTC; CDR3: CASGRRKRMGLNEQFF
J: TRBJ1-4; D: TRBD1; V: TRBV5-4; size: few; DNA: TGTGCCAGCAGCTTTGCCGGGACAGGGGGCCGGGAAAAACTGTTTTTT; CDR3: CASSFAGTGGREKLFF
J: TRBJ1-5; D: .; V: TRBV7-9; size: .; DNA: TGTGCCAGCAGCGCCGCCACAGGGTTTCGCAATCAGCCCCAGCATTTT; CDR3: CASSAATGFRNQPQHF
J: TRBJ2-1; D: .; V: TRBV5-1; size: .; DNA: TGCGCCAGCAGCCCTGACTCCGACTCCTACAATGAGCAGTTCTTC; CDR3: CASSPDSDSYNEQFF
J: TRBJ2-3; D: .; V: TRBV14; size: once; DNA: TGTGCCAGCAGCGCACTCGGGAACATGCCCACAGATACGCAGTATTTT; CDR3: CASSALGNMPTDTQYF
J: TRBJ1-3; D: .; V: TRBV6-1; size: .; DNA: TGTGCCAGCAGCAGGGATCCTGGAAACACCATATATTTT; CDR3: CASSRDPGNTIYF
J: TRBJ1-1; D: TRBD1; V: TRBV2; size: .; DNA: TGTGCCAGCAGGACGGACAGGGTCACTGAAGCTTTCTTT; CDR3: CASRTDRVTEAFF
J: TRBJ2-1; D: TRBD2; V: TRBV5-6; size: .; DNA: TGTGCCAGCAGCCTTAGCGGGGGGACAGACAATGAGCAGTTCTTC; CDR3: CASSLSGGTDNEQFF
J: TRBJ2-2; D: .; V: TRBV19; size: .; DNA: TGTGCCAGTCACTCCCCCCGAGGTGGCGATCGGCTCGGGGAGCTGTTTTTT; CDR3: CASHSPRGGDRLGELFF
J: TRBJ2-1; D: TRBD2; V: TRBV30; size: .; DNA: TGTGCCTGGAGTGTAGGCGGGAGGGCCCCGTTCTTC; CDR3: CAWSVGGRAPFF
J: TRBJ1-4; D: TRBD1; V: TRBV6-4; size: few; DNA: TGTGCCAGCAGGAGGAGGGAACAGGGGGCCCCTAATGAAAAACTGTTTTTT; CDR3: CASRRREQGAPNEKLFF
J: TRBJ2-1; D: .; V: TRBV19; size: once; DNA: TGTGCCACCAGACTAGGGAGCTACAATGAGCAGTTCTTC; CDR3: CATRLGSYNEQFF
J: TRBJ2-3; D: TRBD2; V: TRBV2; size: .; DNA: TGTGCCAGCAGGGGGCAGCGGGGGGGCCCAGATACGCAGTATTTT; CDR3: CASRGQRGGPDTQYF
J: TRBJ2-2; D: .; V: TRBV27; size: .; DNA: TGTGCCAGCAGTCCCCGGAGTTTCACCGGGGAGCTGTTTTTT; CDR3: CASSPRSFTGELFF
J: TRBJ2-7; D: TRBD1; V: TRBV28; size: .; DNA: TGTGCCAGCAGTCCCGAACCTAACCGGGACAGGGTGGACTTC; CDR3: CASSPEPNRDRVDF
J: TRBJ2-1; D: .; V: TRBV7-9; size: .; DNA: TGTGCCAGCAGCTTTAAAATCGACAGCCACAATGAGCAGTTCTTC; CDR3: CASSFKIDSHNEQFF
J: TRBJ2-7; D: .; V: TRBV7-9; size: .; DNA: TGTGCCAGCAGCTTCGAGGATGGCTCCTACGAGCAGTACTTC; CDR3: CASSFEDGSYEQYF
J: TRBJ2-2; D: .; V: TRBV7-2; size: .; DNA: TGTGCCAGCAGCTTAGTGGGGCAGGGGACCGGGGAGCTGTTTTTT; CDR3: CASSLVGQGTGELFF
J: TRBJ2-5; D: .; V: TRBV10-3; size: .; DNA: TGTGCCATCAGTAGTGGAGGGGGCTTGGAGACCCAGTACTTC; CDR3: CAISSGGGLETQYF
J: TRBJ2-5; D: .; V: TRBV18; size: once; DNA: TGTGCCAGCTCACCGCTTACCAGGGCCCAAGAGACCCAGTACTTC; CDR3: CASSPLTRAQETQYF